Described below is a single T cell receptor (beta chain) sequence and its context. The data were obtained in a study of blood T cell repertoires in COVID-19. About the study: Some COVID-19 samples were acute and others convalescent; all came from the United States, Italy and Spain. Sources were T cells, B-cell-depleted T cells, or PBMCs; the material itself was cDNA or gDNA.

CDR1 is SNHLY and CDR2 is FYNNEI in the germline V gene. With 8 bases clipped from V and 7 bases from J, the junction kept 10 bases outside the gene matches. CDR3 length: 15 residues. Only in-frame clones appear in the TCRdb table, and some are missing; sequencing was by immunoSEQ multiplex PCR. Here the sample spans fewer than 40,000 clones, more than 65% being singletons. The source material was peripheral blood. V is TRBV2 and J is TRBJ2-1; 11 nucleotides match TRBD2. The sequence derives from a man aged 70 or older with COVID-19, enrolled during active disease. CDR3 bases: TGTGCCAGCCGCGCCGGGACTAGCGGATTTAATGAGCAGTTCTTC. Encoded protein: CASRAGTSGFNEQFF.